These T cell receptor beta chains were read from a single sample in a study of T-cell reconstitution after alpha-beta-depleted transplantation in children. TCRdb re-called the PCR reads through MiXCR, storing one row per CDR3 protein. This repertoire shows more than 250,000 distinct CDR3 sequences, 9.9% found once; its top ten account for around 9.1%. Sample: PBMCs from the stem cell graft donor, taken from the stem cell graft. The receptors derive from a human donor who donated a stem cell graft to a child with SCID. Both conserved end residues are part of each CDR3. A D gene is named only where the DNA matches it firmly. Not every row has a clone size; where given, it reads once, few, many or a size class.

>TRBD2|TRBV4-2|few|TRBJ2-2
TGTGCCAGCAGCCAAGGGGGTGTAGCGGGGGACCCCGGCGAGCTGTTTTTT
CASSQGGVAGDPGELFF
>-|TRBV6-1|-|TRBJ2-7
TGTGCCAGCAGTGTTACGTGGGACGGAGGTTTCTACGAGCAGTACTTC
CASSVTWDGGFYEQYF
>-|TRBV12-3/TRBV12-4|many|TRBJ1-2
TGTGCCAGCAGTTTTATCTCTCAGAGGCCTAACTATGGCTACACCTTC
CASSFISQRPNYGYTF
>-|TRBV3-1|once|TRBJ2-5
TGTGCCAGCAGCCAAGATCGCCCAGGGCCCCAAGAGACCCAGTACTTC
CASSQDRPGPQETQYF
>-|TRBV29-1|-|TRBJ1-1
TGCAGCGTTGTAGGAGGAACTGAAGCTTTCTTT
CSVVGGTEAFF
>-|TRBV19|-|TRBJ1-2
TGTGCCAGTAATGAGAGAGGAAGCTATGGCTACACCTTC
CASNERGSYGYTF
>-|TRBV18|few|TRBJ1-2
TGTGCCAGCTCACCGAGAGTAGATTCAACCTATGGCTACACCTTC
CASSPRVDSTYGYTF
>-|TRBV3-1|many|TRBJ2-2
TGTGCCAGCAGCCTACCCCCGGGGTCTCACACCGGGGAGCTGTTTTTT
CASSLPPGSHTGELFF
>-|TRBV6-1|few|TRBJ2-2
TGTGCCGTGGGACAACGCTACACCGGGGAGCTGTTTTTT
CAVGQRYTGELFF
>-|TRBV10-3|-|TRBJ1-2
TGTGCCATCAGGTGGGCCAACTATGGCTACACCTTC
CAIRWANYGYTF